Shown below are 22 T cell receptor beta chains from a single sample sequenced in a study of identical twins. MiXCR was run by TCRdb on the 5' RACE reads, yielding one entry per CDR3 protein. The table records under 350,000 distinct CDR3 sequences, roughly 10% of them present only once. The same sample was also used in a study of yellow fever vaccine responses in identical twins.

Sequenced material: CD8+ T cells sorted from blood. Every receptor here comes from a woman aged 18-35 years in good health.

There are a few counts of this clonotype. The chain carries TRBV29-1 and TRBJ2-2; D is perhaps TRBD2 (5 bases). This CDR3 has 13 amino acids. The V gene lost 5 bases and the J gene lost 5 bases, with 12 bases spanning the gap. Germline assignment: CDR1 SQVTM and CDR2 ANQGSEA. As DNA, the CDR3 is TGCAGCGTTCCAACCCGCGGGACCGGGGAGCTGTTTTTT. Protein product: CSVPTRGTGELFF.

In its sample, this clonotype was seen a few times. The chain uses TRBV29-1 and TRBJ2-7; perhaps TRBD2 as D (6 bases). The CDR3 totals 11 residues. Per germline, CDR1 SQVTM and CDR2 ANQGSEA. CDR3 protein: CSGGTAYEQYF. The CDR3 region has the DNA TGCAGTGGAGGGACCGCTTACGAGCAGTACTTC.

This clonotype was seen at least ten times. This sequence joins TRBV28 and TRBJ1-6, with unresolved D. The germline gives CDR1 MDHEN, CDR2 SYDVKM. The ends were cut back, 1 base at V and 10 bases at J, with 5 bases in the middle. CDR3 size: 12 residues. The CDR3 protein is CASSLFSSPLHF. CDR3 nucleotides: TGTGCCAGCAGTTTATTCAGCTCACCCCTCCACTTT. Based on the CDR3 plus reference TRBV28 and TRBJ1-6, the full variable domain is DVKVTQSSRYLVKRTGEKVFLECVQDMDHENMFWYRQDPGLGLRLIYFSYDVKMKEKGDIPEGYSVSREKKERFSLILESASTNQTSMYLCASSLFSSPLHFGNGTRLTVT.

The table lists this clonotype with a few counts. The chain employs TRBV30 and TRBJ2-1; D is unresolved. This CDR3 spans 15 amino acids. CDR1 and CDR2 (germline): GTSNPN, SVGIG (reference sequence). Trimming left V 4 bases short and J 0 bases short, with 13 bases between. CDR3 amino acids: CAWTLRLDSYNEQFF. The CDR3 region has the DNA TGTGCCTGGACTCTCCGGTTGGACTCCTACAATGAGCAGTTCTTC.

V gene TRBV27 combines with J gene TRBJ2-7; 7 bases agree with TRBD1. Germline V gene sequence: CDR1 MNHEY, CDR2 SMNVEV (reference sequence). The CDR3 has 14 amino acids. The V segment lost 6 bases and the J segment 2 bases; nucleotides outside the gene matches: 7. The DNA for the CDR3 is TGTGCCAGCAGCCACAGGGGACGAACCTACGAGCAGTACTTC. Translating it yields CASSHRGRTYEQYF.

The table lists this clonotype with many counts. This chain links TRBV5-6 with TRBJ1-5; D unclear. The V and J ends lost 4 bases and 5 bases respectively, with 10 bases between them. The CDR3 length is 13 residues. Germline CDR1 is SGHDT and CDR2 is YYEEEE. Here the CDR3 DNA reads TGTGCCAGCAGCCCCGGAGGCGATCAGCCCCAGCATTTT. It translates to CASSPGGDQPQHF.

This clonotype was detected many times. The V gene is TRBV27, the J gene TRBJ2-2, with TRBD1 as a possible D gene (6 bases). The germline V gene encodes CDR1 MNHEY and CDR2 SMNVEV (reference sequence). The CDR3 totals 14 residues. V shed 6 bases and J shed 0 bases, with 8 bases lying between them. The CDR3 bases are TGTGCCAGCAGCTACAGGGCGAACACCGGGGAGCTGTTTTTT. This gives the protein CASSYRANTGELFF.

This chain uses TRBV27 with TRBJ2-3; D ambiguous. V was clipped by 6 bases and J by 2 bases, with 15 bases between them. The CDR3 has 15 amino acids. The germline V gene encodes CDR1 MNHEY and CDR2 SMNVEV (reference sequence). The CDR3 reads CASREEFFLTDTQYF. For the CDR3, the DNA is TGTGCCAGCAGAGAGGAATTTTTCCTCACAGATACGCAGTATTTT.

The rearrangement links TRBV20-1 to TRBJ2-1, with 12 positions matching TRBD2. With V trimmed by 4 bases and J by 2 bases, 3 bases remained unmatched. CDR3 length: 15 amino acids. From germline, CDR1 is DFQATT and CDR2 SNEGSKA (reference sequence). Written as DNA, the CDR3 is TGCAGTGCTAAACTAGCGGGGGGCCCCTACAATGAGCAGTTCTTC. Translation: CSAKLAGGPYNEQFF.

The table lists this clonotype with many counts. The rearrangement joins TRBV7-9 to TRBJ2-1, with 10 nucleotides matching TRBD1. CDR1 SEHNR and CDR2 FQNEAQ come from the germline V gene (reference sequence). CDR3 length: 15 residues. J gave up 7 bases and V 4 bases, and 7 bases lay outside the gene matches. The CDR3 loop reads CASSSGTGVVNEQFF. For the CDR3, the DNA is TGTGCCAGCAGCTCCGGGACAGGGGTGGTAAATGAGCAGTTCTTC. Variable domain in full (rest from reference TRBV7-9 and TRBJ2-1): DTGVSQNPRHKITKRGQNVTFRCDPISEHNRLYWYRQTLGQGPEFLTYFQNEAQLEKSRLLSDRFSAERPKGSFSTLEIQRTEQGDSAMYLCASSSGTGVVNEQFFGPGTRLTVL.

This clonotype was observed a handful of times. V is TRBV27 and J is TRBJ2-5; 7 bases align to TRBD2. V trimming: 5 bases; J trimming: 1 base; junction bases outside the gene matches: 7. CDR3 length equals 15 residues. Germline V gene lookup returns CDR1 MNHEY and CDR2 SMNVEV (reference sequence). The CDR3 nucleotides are TGTGCCAGCAGTCCGACGCGGGGGTTCCAAGAGACCCAGTACTTC. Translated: CASSPTRGFQETQYF.

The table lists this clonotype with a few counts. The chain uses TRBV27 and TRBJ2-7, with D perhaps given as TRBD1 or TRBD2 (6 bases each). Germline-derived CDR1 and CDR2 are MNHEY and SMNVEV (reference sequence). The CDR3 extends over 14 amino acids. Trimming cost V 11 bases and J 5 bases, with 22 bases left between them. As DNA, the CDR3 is TGTGCCTCCCGTCGGGGGACACCCTCGGACGAGCAGTACTTC. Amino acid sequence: CASRRGTPSDEQYF.

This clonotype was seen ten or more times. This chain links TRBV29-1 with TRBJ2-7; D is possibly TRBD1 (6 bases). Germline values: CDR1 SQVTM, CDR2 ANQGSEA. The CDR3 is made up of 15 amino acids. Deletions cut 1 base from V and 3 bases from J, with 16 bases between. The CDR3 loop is CSVEGIPGQNYEQYF. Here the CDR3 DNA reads TGCAGCGTTGAAGGAATCCCGGGACAAAACTACGAGCAGTACTTC.

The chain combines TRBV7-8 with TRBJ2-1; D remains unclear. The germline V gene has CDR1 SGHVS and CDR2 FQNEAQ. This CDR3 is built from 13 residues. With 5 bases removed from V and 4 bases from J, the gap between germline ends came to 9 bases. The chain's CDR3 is CASSAGRYNEQFF. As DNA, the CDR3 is TGTGCCAGCAGCGCTGGACGGTACAATGAGCAGTTCTTC.

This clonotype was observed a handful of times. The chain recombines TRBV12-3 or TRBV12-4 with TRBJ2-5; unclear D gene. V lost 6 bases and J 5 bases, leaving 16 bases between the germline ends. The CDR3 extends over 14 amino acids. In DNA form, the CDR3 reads TGTGCCAGCAGCCCGGACGCCGGCCGGGAGACCCAGTACTTC. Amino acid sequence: CASSPDAGRETQYF.

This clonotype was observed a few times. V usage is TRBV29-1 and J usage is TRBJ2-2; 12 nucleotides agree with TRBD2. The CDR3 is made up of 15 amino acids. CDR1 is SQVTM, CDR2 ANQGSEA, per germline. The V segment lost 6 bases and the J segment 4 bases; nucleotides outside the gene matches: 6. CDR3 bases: TGCAGCGTACAAGCTAGCGGGGGGGTCACCGGGGAGCTGTTTTTT. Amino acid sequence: CSVQASGGVTGELFF.

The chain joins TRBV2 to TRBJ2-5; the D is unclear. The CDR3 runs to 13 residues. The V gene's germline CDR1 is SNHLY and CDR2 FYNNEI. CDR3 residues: CALNFLNQETQYF. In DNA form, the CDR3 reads TGTGCGTTGAATTTTTTAAATCAAGAGACCCAGTACTTC.

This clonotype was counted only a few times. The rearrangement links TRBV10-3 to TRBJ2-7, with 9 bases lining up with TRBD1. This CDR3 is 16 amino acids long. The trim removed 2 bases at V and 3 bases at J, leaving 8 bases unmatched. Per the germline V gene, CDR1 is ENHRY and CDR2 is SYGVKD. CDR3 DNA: TGTGCCATCAGTGAGGAGCCGGGACAGGGTGTCTACGAGCAGTACTTC. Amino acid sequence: CAISEEPGQGVYEQYF.

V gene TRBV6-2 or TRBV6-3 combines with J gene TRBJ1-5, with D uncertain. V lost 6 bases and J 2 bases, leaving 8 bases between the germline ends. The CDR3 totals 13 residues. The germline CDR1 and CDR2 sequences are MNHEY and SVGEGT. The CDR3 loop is CASRRWGNQPQHF. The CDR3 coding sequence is TGTGCCAGCAGGAGGTGGGGCAATCAGCCCCAGCATTTT.

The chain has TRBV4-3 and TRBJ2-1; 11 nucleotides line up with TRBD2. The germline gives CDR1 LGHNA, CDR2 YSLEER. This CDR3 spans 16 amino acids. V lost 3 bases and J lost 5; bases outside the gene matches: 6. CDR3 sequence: CASSQGTSGSNNEQFF. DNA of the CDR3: TGCGCCAGCAGCCAGGGGACTAGCGGCAGTAACAATGAGCAGTTCTTC.

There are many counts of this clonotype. CDR3 amino acids: CASSLPRGNQPQHF. The CDR3 coding sequence is TGTGCCAGCAGCTTACCCCGAGGCAATCAGCCCCAGCATTTT. The V and J genes are TRBV11-2 and TRBJ1-5; D call uncertain. Per the germline V gene, CDR1 is SGHAT and CDR2 is FQNNGV. The CDR3 totals 14 residues. Between the trimmed V and J ends, which lost 2 bases and 2 bases, there was a span of 7 bases.

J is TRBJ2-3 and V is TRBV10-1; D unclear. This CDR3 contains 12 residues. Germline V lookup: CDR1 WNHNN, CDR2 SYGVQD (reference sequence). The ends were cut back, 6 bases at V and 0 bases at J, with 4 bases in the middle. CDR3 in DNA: TGCGCCAGCAGGACTAGCACAGATACGCAGTATTTT. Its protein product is CASRTSTDTQYF.